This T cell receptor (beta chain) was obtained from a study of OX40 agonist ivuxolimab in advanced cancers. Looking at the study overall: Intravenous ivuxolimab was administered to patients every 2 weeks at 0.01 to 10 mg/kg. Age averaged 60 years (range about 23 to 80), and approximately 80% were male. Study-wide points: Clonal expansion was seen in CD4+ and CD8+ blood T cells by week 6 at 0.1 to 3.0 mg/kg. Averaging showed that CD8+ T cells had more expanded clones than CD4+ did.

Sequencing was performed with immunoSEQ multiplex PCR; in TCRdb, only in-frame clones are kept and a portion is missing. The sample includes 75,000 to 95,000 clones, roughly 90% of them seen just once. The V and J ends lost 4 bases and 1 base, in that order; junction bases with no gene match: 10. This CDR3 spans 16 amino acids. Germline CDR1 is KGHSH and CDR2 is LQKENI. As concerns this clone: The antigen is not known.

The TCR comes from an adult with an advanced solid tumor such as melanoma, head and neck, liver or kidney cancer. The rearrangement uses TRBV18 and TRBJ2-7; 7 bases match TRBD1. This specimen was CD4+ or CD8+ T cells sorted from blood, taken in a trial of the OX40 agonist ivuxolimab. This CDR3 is CASSRMNTGASYEQYF. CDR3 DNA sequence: TGTGCCAGCTCACGCATGAATACAGGGGCGTCCTACGAGCAGTACTTC.